Following are 19 T cell receptor beta chains from one sample sequenced in a study of OX40 agonist ivuxolimab in advanced cancers. Some clones are missing from TCRdb's copy, which holds only in-frame ones; the method was immunoSEQ multiplex PCR. The data contain tens of thousands of clones, about 88% of them seen just once; the ten biggest clones take up roughly 0.66%. The sample consisted of CD4+ or CD8+ T cells sorted from blood, taken in a trial of the OX40 agonist ivuxolimab. These receptors all come from an adult with an advanced solid tumor such as melanoma, head and neck, liver or kidney cancer.

The CDR3 protein is CASSLSAGPITNIQYF. The CDR3, as DNA: TGCGCCAGCAGCTTGTCCGCGGGCCCCATAACGAACATTCAGTACTTC. The V gene is TRBV5-1, the J gene TRBJ2-4; a weak D match, TRBD2 (5 bases). This CDR3 contains 16 residues. Looked up from germline, CDR1 is SGHRS and CDR2 is YFSETQ. Trimming cost V 1 base and J 7 bases, with 18 bases left between them.

The CDR3, as DNA: TGTGCCAGCCGAAATAGCGAAACCTCCTACGAGCAGTACTTC. It translates to CASRNSETSYEQYF. The J gene is TRBJ2-7, the V gene TRBV27, with D possibly TRBD2 on 5 matching bases. The V end lost 8 bases, the J end lost 0 bases, and 14 bases lay between the germline ends. CDR3 length: 14 amino acids. Germline CDR1 MNHEY, CDR2 SMNVEV (reference sequence).

The CDR3 DNA reads as TGTGCCAGCTCACCGTCTGGGTTTTATGGGGAAAAACTGTTTTTT. Amino acid sequence: CASSPSGFYGEKLFF. V gene TRBV18 combines with J gene TRBJ1-4; the D is unclear. From germline, CDR1 is KGHSH and CDR2 LQKENI. With 3 bases removed from V and 8 bases from J, the gap between germline ends came to 16 bases. The CDR3 runs to 15 residues.

This clone showed up just a few times. The chain couples TRBV27 to TRBJ2-3, with 10 bases aligning to TRBD2. The CDR3 totals 18 residues. Per germline, CDR1 MNHEY and CDR2 SMNVEV (reference sequence). V lost 4 bases and J lost 1; bases outside the gene matches: 11. CDR3 residues: CASSSHRLAGAGTDTQYF. The CDR3, as DNA: TGTGCCAGCAGTTCCCACCGGCTAGCGGGGGCCGGCACAGATACGCAGTATTTT.

This rearrangement joins TRBV5-1 to TRBJ2-1; D gene unclear. Trimming left V 2 bases short and J 10 bases short, with 16 bases between. This CDR3 comprises 14 residues. Germline V CDR1 and CDR2: SGHRS, YFSETQ. The chain's CDR3 is CASSFLTESGEQFF. In DNA, the CDR3 is TGCGCCAGCAGCTTTTTGACGGAGAGTGGGGAGCAGTTCTTC.

The V call is TRBV7-8, the J call TRBJ1-6; tentative D call: TRBD1 (5 bases). There are 14 residues in the CDR3. Germline V gene data show CDR1 as SGHVS and CDR2 as FQNEAQ. The V gene lost 5 bases and the J gene lost 7 bases, with 12 bases spanning the gap. CDR3 in DNA: TGTGCCAGCAGCCCCGACAGAGTCAATTCACCCCTCCACTTT. Residues: CASSPDRVNSPLHF. The variable domain in full, completed from reference TRBV7-8 and TRBJ1-6, reads GAGVSQSPRYKVAKRGQDVALRCDPISGHVSLFWYQQALGQGPEFLTYFQNEAQLDKSGLPSDRFFAERPEGSVSTLKIQRTQQEDSAVYLCASSPDRVNSPLHFGNGTRLTVT.

This sequence joins TRBV23-1 and TRBJ2-7, with D possibly TRBD1 on 5 matching bases. TRBV23-1 is annotated as an ORF whose role is uncertain. Trimming shortened V by 2 bases and J by 2 bases, and 13 bases separated the two germline ends. The CDR3 is 15 residues long. In nucleotides, the CDR3 is TGCGCCAGCAGTCAAATGTTGAAGGGGCCCTACGAGCAGTACTTC. Encoded protein: CASSQMLKGPYEQYF.

The chain is built from TRBV6-5 and TRBJ2-5; 8 bases line up with TRBD2. The trim removed 7 bases at V and 1 base at J, leaving 8 bases unmatched. The germline V gene encodes CDR1 MNHEY and CDR2 SVGAGI. This CDR3 contains 15 residues. The chain's CDR3 is CASIQAGVAQETQYF. For the CDR3, the DNA is TGTGCCAGCATTCAAGCGGGAGTTGCCCAAGAGACCCAGTACTTC.

This clone was recorded at least ten times. This chain connects TRBV19 to TRBJ2-5; tentatively, D is TRBD2 (6 bases). Trimming removed 6 bases from V and 5 bases from J, with 19 bases in between. Germline lookup yields CDR1 LNHDA and CDR2 SQIVND (reference sequence). The CDR3 contains 15 residues. The chain's CDR3 is CASRERALKGETQYF. In DNA form, the CDR3 reads TGTGCCAGTAGAGAGCGGGCCCTGAAGGGGGAGACCCAGTACTTC.

The chain uses TRBV19 and TRBJ1-4; D possibly corresponds to TRBD1 (5 bases). V was shortened by 5 bases and J by 0 bases, with 10 bases between the two germline ends. Germline lookup yields CDR1 LNHDA and CDR2 SQIVND (reference sequence). This CDR3 has 15 residues. Here the CDR3 DNA reads TGTGCCAGTAGTCGCACGGGGGCAACTAATGAAAAACTGTTTTTT. Encoded protein: CASSRTGATNEKLFF.

The rearrangement links TRBV18 to TRBJ1-2; TRBD1 is a possible D gene (5 bases). The germline V gene has CDR1 KGHSH and CDR2 LQKENI. V was pared by 6 bases and J by 8 bases, with 31 bases between. CDR3 size: 18 residues. Here the CDR3 DNA reads TGTGCCAGCTCCCTTGACCAGGGCTCCTCGCCACTCTCCGGAGGCTACACCTTC. It is translated as CASSLDQGSSPLSGGYTF.

V is TRBV11-2 and J is TRBJ1-1; D is unresolved. V shed 1 base and J shed 1 base, with 4 bases lying between them. The CDR3 consists of 13 residues. The germline CDR1 and CDR2 sequences are SGHAT and FQNNGV. The CDR3 loop reads CASSLASNTEAFF. In DNA form, the CDR3 reads TGTGCCAGCAGCTTAGCATCGAACACTGAAGCTTTCTTT.

This sequence joins TRBV4-2 and TRBJ2-6; 10 nucleotides agree with TRBD2. Germline loops: CDR1 LGHNA, CDR2 YNFKEQ. The V segment lost 1 base and the J segment 1 base; nucleotides outside the gene matches: 4. The CDR3 spans 18 residues. The CDR3 DNA follows: TGTGCCAGCAGCCAAGGAGGACTAGCGGAATCTGGGGCCAACGTCCTGACTTTC. Translation: CASSQGGLAESGANVLTF.

The gene calls are TRBV28 and TRBJ2-1; TRBD2 agrees at 11 bases. CDR1 and CDR2 (germline): MDHEN, SYDVKM. The V gene end was trimmed by 1 base and the J gene end by 9 bases; junction bases not matched to a gene: 8. This CDR3 contains 16 residues. DNA for the CDR3: TGTGCCAGCAGTTTATTAGCGGGAGGGGGTTCGTTTGAGCAGTTCTTC. Translation gives CASSLLAGGGSFEQFF.

V and J are TRBV30 and TRBJ1-2, with 8 bases lining up with TRBD1. This CDR3 has 12 amino acids. Germline assignment: CDR1 GTSNPN and CDR2 SVGIG (reference sequence). V was clipped by 4 bases and J by 7 bases; unmatched bases: 5. The CDR3 DNA is TGTGCCTGGACAGGGGGCGATTTTGGCTACACCTTC. Amino acids: CAWTGGDFGYTF. The full variable domain, rest sourced from reference TRBV30 and TRBJ1-2, is SQTIHQWPATLVQPVGSPLSLECTVEGTSNPNLYWYRQAAGRGLQLLFYSVGIGQISSEVPQNLSASRPQDRQFILSSKKLLLSDSGFYLCAWTGGDFGYTFGSGTRLTVV.

The V gene is TRBV27, the J gene TRBJ1-3; TRBD1 aligns across 8 bases. Unmatched junction bases numbered 6, after V lost 6 bases and J lost 2 bases. Germline V gene lookup returns CDR1 MNHEY and CDR2 SMNVEV (reference sequence). CDR3 size: 15 residues. CDR3 sequence (DNA): TGTGCCAGCAGCCTGACAGGGGTAGCTGGAAACACCATATATTTT. Its protein product is CASSLTGVAGNTIYF.

This chain uses TRBV5-1 with TRBJ2-1, with 9 positions matching TRBD2. Germline V gives CDR1 SGHRS, CDR2 YFSETQ. V gave up 3 bases and J gave up 7 bases; unmatched junction bases: 2. The CDR3 consists of 13 residues. Here the CDR3 DNA reads TGCGCCAGCAGCTCTAGCGGGACGAATGAGCAGTTCTTC. Protein product: CASSSSGTNEQFF.

This clone showed up just a few times. The chain recombines TRBV5-1 with TRBJ1-3; D remains unclear. There are 18 residues in the CDR3. Germline CDR1 SGHRS, CDR2 YFSETQ. The ends were cut back, 0 bases at V and 1 base at J, with 17 bases in the middle. CDR3: CASSLGPGGLSSGNTIYF. Written as DNA, the CDR3 is TGCGCCAGCAGCTTGGGCCCCGGAGGGCTTTCATCTGGAAACACCATATATTTT. Full variable domain (missing parts from reference TRBV5-1 and TRBJ1-3): KAGVTQTPRYLIKTRGQQVTLSCSPISGHRSVSWYQQTPGQGLQFLFEYFSETQRNKGNFPGRFSGRQFSNSRSEMNVSTLELGDSALYLCASSLGPGGLSSGNTIYFGEGSWLTVV.

The chain links TRBV28 to TRBJ1-3; D is undetermined. The CDR3 is 14 amino acids. V was pared by 6 bases and J by 4 bases, with 13 bases between. Germline V gene data show CDR1 as MDHEN and CDR2 as SYDVKM. In DNA, the CDR3 is TGTGCCAGCAGGTTAGGCTTATCGGGAAACACCATATATTTT. This translates into CASRLGLSGNTIYF.